This paragraph covers one T cell receptor beta chain sequence. Which antigen it targets is not known. There are no base qualities to consult, and no much larger clone falls within one base. V gives up 0 bases and J gives up 7 bases, and the segment between their germline ends measures 12 bases. CDR1 KGHSH and CDR2 LQKENI were looked up in the germline V gene. Its CDR3 holds 14 amino acids, cysteine through phenylalanine. The DNA shown is the 42-base CDR3, in frame from base 1. The immunoSEQ Assay, a bias-controlled multiplex PCR, was used to amplify TCRbeta CDR3 regions from genomic DNA. The authors processed their data as follows. The number of nucleated cells in each sample was estimated from the amplification of reference gene primers within the assay. To quantify the absolute abundance of each unique TCRbeta CDR3 rearrangement, sequence reads were collapsed and filtered. For each sample, productive Simpson clonality was calculated as the square root of Simpson's diversity index across productive rearrangements. TCRdb re-hosts the immuneACCESS table, in-frame sequences only. Its copies lack some clones; in the studies checked, an unresolved V gene accounts for under half of them, and the cause for the rest is not known. V and J calls and clone size are as listed in that table; D and trimming were resolved from the DNA. This sample comprises roughly 180,000 clones, roughly 86% of them detected only once. The ten largest clonotypes hold over 7% of the sample.

The sample is drawn from a study of blood T cell repertoires in COVID-19 (dated by TCRdb to 2019 to 2021). Regarding the complete study: Samples covering the acute and convalescent phases of COVID-19 were provided by collaborators in the United States, Italy and Spain. The material from the prospective study consisted of cDNA or gDNA derived from T cells, B-cell-depleted T cells, or PBMCs. The dataset comprised deeply sampled blood TCRbeta repertoires from subjects exposed to, actively infected with, or recovered from COVID-19. The repertoires were released in a freely available public database intended as a resource for research on the immune response to SARS-CoV-2. The samples were drawn from two sources: the first 160 participants of the ongoing ImmuneRACE study, and 1,254 subjects contributed by 6 global collaborators. Nearly every sample came with metadata listing a de-identified subject ID, COVID-19 status, age in years and sex. Where available, HLA class I and class II types were taken from metadata supplied by the sample provider and were not determined by assay-based typing.

Enrolling through a virtual design, the prospective study's participants ranged in age from about 18 to 89 years and lived across 24 United States geographic areas. Cohort assignment in the prospective study relied on participant-reported clinical history from a screening survey and a study questionnaire. Recovered participants in ImmuneRACE Cohort 3 were defined by two consecutive negative NP/OP PCR tests, clearance by a healthcare professional, or resolution of symptoms. Each participant in the prospective study had whole blood, serum and a nasopharyngeal or oropharyngeal swab collected by mobile phlebotomists. Prospective study participants could optionally give additional blood draws and questionnaires over an approximately 2-month period. Before DNA extraction, prospective study blood samples were shipped either frozen or at room temperature. Paper-wide results and their limitations: The amount of clinical and demographic metadata varied by source and participant and was provided uncurated.

This receptor was obtained from a woman in her thirties who had recovered from COVID-19. Sequencing was performed on PBMCs or T cells enriched from blood (not recorded which). Recombination connected TRBV18 to TRBJ1-1; the D gene lacks a confident call. The CDR3 has the sequence CASSPPLGAIEAFF. The DNA sequence is TGTGCCAGCTCACCACCCCTAGGAGCCATTGAAGCTTTCTTT.